The clone carrying this T cell receptor beta chain came up a few times. Its antigen remains unidentified. The ends were cut back, 5 bases at V and 4 bases at J, with 17 bases in the middle. Germline lookup yields CDR1 SGHTA and CDR2 FQGNSA. The CDR3 length is 16 residues. These data come from a study of T cell repertoires in cytomegalovirus infection. TCRdb independently ran MiXCR on the reads; one entry per CDR3 protein. This table holds more than 45,000 distinct CDR3 sequences, about a fifth found once. The specimen was CD8+ T cells from cultured PBMCs, collected from culture after CMV antigen stimulation. The receptor comes from a human donor in good health (CMV status not recorded). Some clones in this sample may be carry-over from other donors' samples. This rearrangement joins TRBV7-2 to TRBJ2-2; D possibly corresponds to TRBD2 (6 bases). CDR3 nucleotides: TGTGCCAGCAGCCTAGAGGGCGCGGGGTTCACCGGGGAGCTGTTTTTT. As protein: CASSLEGAGFTGELFF.